The present T cell receptor beta chain was sequenced within a study of blood T cell repertoires in COVID-19. Study at large: Samples came from the United States, Italy and Spain, spanning acute and convalescent COVID-19. Nucleic acid was either cDNA or gDNA, and it came from T cells, B-cell-depleted T cells, or PBMCs.

Germline assignment: CDR1 SGHNT and CDR2 YYREEE (reference sequence). V trimming: 5 bases; J trimming: 6 bases; junction bases outside the gene matches: 8. The CDR3 has 14 amino acids. Authors' methods: For nucleated cells, counts were estimated from reference gene primer amplification. The table came from immunoSEQ multiplex PCR; TCRdb's copy has only in-frame clones and leaves some out. V, J and clone size are taken as reported in that table, and D and trimming were inferred from the DNA itself. Here the sample spans around 100,000 clones, around 85% being singletons. The sequence was collected from a woman older than 75 with active or convalescent COVID-19. The material sequenced was peripheral blood. The chain has TRBV5-4 and TRBJ2-1, with 7 bases aligning to TRBD1. The CDR3 loop is CASSFPGQSNEQFF. DNA for the CDR3: TGTGCCAGCAGTTTTCCGGGACAGAGCAATGAGCAGTTCTTC.